This T cell receptor beta chain was captured in a study of vaccination and CD4 T cells after COVID-19. Study details: Subjects got two shots of BNT162b2 or mRNA-1273 vaccine.

Treatment: approximately 11-day PBMC culture with coronavirus spike peptide pools or control peptides (ViraFEST assay). Comment on this clonotype: Antigen: not known.

The Oncomine TCR Beta short-read assay generated sequence data from the DNA of cultured CD4+ T cells. TCRdb passed the PCR reads through MiXCR, listing each CDR3 protein once. The sample carries under 11,000 distinct CDR3 sequences, more than 55% recorded once. This CDR3 is 15 amino acids long. V lost 2 bases and J lost 1, with 11 bases in between. The V and J genes are TRBV12-3 or TRBV12-4 and TRBJ1-1, with unresolved D. The source is a human donor who had recovered from COVID-19. The specimen sequenced was CD4+ T cells from blood, cultured in vitro. This CDR3 is CASSLSVGQNTEAFF. The DNA of the CDR3 is TGTGCCAGCAGTTTATCTGTGGGTCAGAACACTGAAGCTTTCTTT.